These 15 T cell receptor beta chains came from one sample sequenced in a study of blood T cell repertoires in COVID-19. Libraries were prepared by immunoSEQ multiplex PCR; TCRdb keeps only in-frame clonotypes and omits some of them. The sample holds approximately 240,000 clones, approximately 86% seen once. Sequenced: peripheral blood. The receptors were gathered from a woman older than 75 with active or convalescent COVID-19.

This rearrangement joins TRBV5-4 to TRBJ1-3; unclear D gene. Germline V gene lookup returns CDR1 SGHNT and CDR2 YYREEE (reference sequence). V was pared by 0 bases and J by 3 bases, with 10 bases between. This CDR3 is built from 15 residues. The CDR3 here is CASSLASGLGNTIYF. CDR3 coding DNA: TGTGCCAGCAGCTTGGCGTCAGGCCTTGGAAACACCATATATTTT.

This clone was found a few times. The genes are TRBV20-1 and TRBJ1-5, with D uncertain. Trimming removed 3 bases at V and 4 bases at J, with 7 bases between. The length of the CDR3 is 12 residues. CDR1 and CDR2 from the germline V gene are DFQATT and SNEGSKA (reference sequence). CDR3 DNA: TGCAGTGCTAGTGGGAGGAATCAGCCCCAGCATTTT. Protein: CSASGRNQPQHF.

CDR3 sequence (DNA): TGTGCCACCAGCAGAGATCAGGGTGAGTTCGGTCAGCCCCAGCATTTT. Its translation is CATSRDQGEFGQPQHF. The rearrangement uses TRBV15 and TRBJ1-5, with D maybe TRBD1 (5 bases). The germline V and J ends were trimmed by 0 bases and 6 bases, with 15 bases remaining between them. The CDR3 is 16 residues long. From germline, CDR1 is LNHNV and CDR2 YYDKDF (reference sequence).

The V call is TRBV28, the J call TRBJ2-1; TRBD1 matches at 8 bases. The CDR3 contains 16 residues. V lost 4 bases to trimming and J lost 0 bases; unmatched junction nucleotides: 5. Germline values: CDR1 MDHEN, CDR2 SYDVKM. The CDR3 sequence: CASSSHDRGSYNEQFF. CDR3 DNA sequence: TGTGCCAGCAGTTCACACGACAGGGGCTCCTACAATGAGCAGTTCTTC.

This clone was detected only a few times. The chain carries TRBV3-1 (or the pseudogene TRBV3-2) and TRBJ2-5, with 9 bases matching TRBD2. This CDR3 comprises 15 residues. Germline CDR1 LGHDT, CDR2 YNNKEL (reference sequence). With V trimmed by 6 bases and J by 1 base, 6 bases remained unmatched. CDR3 amino acids: CASRREGKIQETQYF. CDR3 bases: TGTGCCAGCAGGCGGGAGGGGAAGATCCAAGAGACCCAGTACTTC.

This clone was counted a few times. The V and J genes are TRBV7-2 and TRBJ1-2; 7 positions match TRBD1. The CDR3 runs to 14 residues. The junction had 6 bases not matched to a gene; V was cut back by 5 bases and J by 3 bases. From germline, CDR1 is SGHTA and CDR2 FQGNSA. CDR3 loop: CASSPRQGDYGYTF. The CDR3 DNA reads TGTGCCAGCAGCCCCCGACAGGGTGACTATGGCTACACCTTC.

This chain uses TRBV5-1 with TRBJ1-6, with a possible D match to TRBD1 (6 bases). The CDR3 runs to 17 residues. Trimming pared 0 bases from V and 6 bases from J, leaving 16 bases between. CDR1 SGHRS and CDR2 YFSETQ come from the germline V gene. The CDR3 nucleotides read TGCGCCAGCAGCTTGGGTGTTGGTGGACAGACTAATTCACCCCTCCACTTT. Residues: CASSLGVGGQTNSPLHF.

V usage is TRBV15 and J usage is TRBJ1-6, with 7 nucleotides matching TRBD1. Germline lookup yields CDR1 LNHNV and CDR2 YYDKDF (reference sequence). The junction had 11 bases not matched to a gene; V was cut back by 0 bases and J by 0 bases. The CDR3 has 20 amino acids. The CDR3 region has the DNA TGTGCCACCAGCAGAGATGACCCTATGGACAGGCGCTCCTATAATTCACCCCTCCACTTT. Amino acids: CATSRDDPMDRRSYNSPLHF.

In this sample, this clone turned up many times. The genes are TRBV7-8 and TRBJ1-2; 7 bases are a match to TRBD1. This CDR3 comprises 12 residues. Per germline, CDR1 SGHVS and CDR2 FQNEAQ. V lost 3 bases to trimming and J lost 8 bases; unmatched junction nucleotides: 3. CDR3 coding DNA: TGTGCCAGCAGCTTTACAGGGGAAGGCTACACCTTC. Encoded protein: CASSFTGEGYTF.

The chain combines TRBV12-3 or TRBV12-4 with TRBJ1-5; no definite D call. Deletions cut 1 base from V and 7 bases from J, with 8 bases between. The CDR3 extends over 13 amino acids. The CDR3 DNA is TGTGCCAGCAGTTTAGAAATCGGGCAGCCCCAGCATTTT. Protein: CASSLEIGQPQHF.

V gene TRBV28 combines with J gene TRBJ1-4; 8 nucleotides match TRBD1. The germline V gene has CDR1 MDHEN and CDR2 SYDVKM. Trimming at V came to 3 bases and at J to 7 bases, leaving 4 bases not matched to a gene. The CDR3 contains 14 residues. CDR3 nucleotides: TGTGCCAGCAGTTTTGGTACAGGGGGTGAAAAACTGTTTTTT. Translation gives CASSFGTGGEKLFF.

The rearrangement links TRBV28 to TRBJ1-1; the match to TRBD1 covers 9 bases. The junction had 12 bases not matched to a gene; V was cut back by 6 bases and J by 4 bases. CDR3 length: 16 residues. The germline CDR1 and CDR2 sequences are MDHEN and SYDVKM. DNA of the CDR3: TGTGCCAGCAGCCTACCGGGACAGGGAGGCGGCACTGAAGCTTTCTTT. Its translation is CASSLPGQGGGTEAFF.

This clone was picked up many times. The genes are TRBV28 and TRBJ1-2; 7 nucleotides match TRBD1. The V gene end was trimmed by 7 bases and the J gene end by 8 bases; junction bases not matched to a gene: 10. This CDR3 spans 13 amino acids. CDR1 is MDHEN, CDR2 SYDVKM, per germline. CDR3 in amino acids: CASKFTGAPGYTF. CDR3 sequence (DNA): TGTGCCAGCAAATTTACAGGGGCGCCCGGCTACACCTTC.

V is TRBV28 and J is TRBJ1-4; 7 positions agree with TRBD1. This CDR3 spans 15 amino acids. The germline CDR1 and CDR2 sequences are MDHEN and SYDVKM. Trimming cost V 6 bases and J 5 bases; bases outside gene matches: 9. CDR3 bases: TGTGCCAGCAGCCCAGAGACAGGGAACAATGAAAAACTGTTTTTT. This codes for CASSPETGNNEKLFF. The full variable domain, rest sourced from reference TRBV28 and TRBJ1-4, is DVKVTQSSRYLVKRTGEKVFLECVQDMDHENMFWYRQDPGLGLRLIYFSYDVKMKEKGDIPEGYSVSREKKERFSLILESASTNQTSMYLCASSPETGNNEKLFFGSGTQLSVL.

The chain joins TRBV12-3 or TRBV12-4 to TRBJ1-2, with D possibly being TRBD1 (5 bases). CDR3 length equals 13 residues. V was clipped by 7 bases and J by 6 bases, with 15 bases between them. CDR3 loop: CASTRRGSDGYTF. CDR3 nucleotides: TGTGCCAGCACCCGACGGGGGTCCGATGGCTACACCTTC.